This T cell receptor beta chain was profiled in a study of shared clonotypes between healthy human individuals. Looked up from germline, CDR1 is SGHNT and CDR2 is YYREEE (reference sequence). V gave up 2 bases and J gave up 8 bases, with 16 bases separating them. The CDR3 totals 15 residues. The authors' processing: ImmunoSEQ yielded junction-only sequences lacking quality scores, so filtering differed. Sequencing used immunoSEQ multiplex PCR; TCRdb keeps in-frame clones, though not all of them. D and trimming come from the DNA, and the V and J calls and clone size come from that table. This table holds approximately 2.3 million clones, approximately 95% found once.

The rearrangement uses TRBV5-4 and TRBJ2-2; D tentatively fits TRBD1 or TRBD2 (5 bases each). This sequence was found in a man aged 18 to 30 in good health. Some clones in this sample may be carry-over from other donors' samples. The sequencing input was naive CD4+ T cells from PBMCs. Subset noted: CD45RA+ positively selected. The CDR3 sequence: CASSFWARGAGELFF. The CDR3 DNA is TGTGCCAGCAGCTTTTGGGCCCGAGGGGCTGGGGAGCTGTTTTTT. The variable domain in full, with the rest retrieved from reference TRBV5-4 and TRBJ2-2, is ETGVTQSPTHLIKTRGQQVTLRCSSQSGHNTVSWYQQALGQGPQFIFQYYREEENGRGNFPPRFSGLQFPNYSSELNVNALELDDSALYLCASSFWARGAGELFFGEGSRLTVL.